This T cell receptor beta chain originates from a study of T cells in tuberculosis. Study information: T cells were selected with CD1B tetramers loaded with glucose monomycolate.

Adolescents were screened for latent TB by skin test and IGRA. Trimming took 4 bases from V and 6 from J, leaving 15 bases between them. Germline V gene data show CDR1 as SGHRS and CDR2 as YFSETQ. This CDR3 region has 14 residues. This table comes from immunoSEQ multiplex PCR, and its TCRdb copy is limited to in-frame clones, with some not included. The data contain 40,000 to 50,000 clones, nearly 97% of them seen just once; the ten biggest clones take up about 3.7%. The TCR comes from a donor aged 5 to 30 with latent tuberculosis or without tuberculosis infection. The sample taken for sequencing was PBMCs. V and J are TRBV5-1 and TRBJ2-3; D possibly corresponds to TRBD2 (6 bases). CDR3 sequence (DNA): TGCGCCAGCAGCCCCGGCCACCGGGAGGATACGCAGTATTTT. This translates into CASSPGHREDTQYF.